This TCR beta chain was recorded in a study of T cell responses to AZD1222 COVID-19 vaccine (dated by TCRdb to the early 2020s). For the wider study: AZD1222 recipients given second doses at about 4 weeks or at about 12 weeks were pooled, since spike-specific TCR depth and breadth were not found to differ between the two schedules. TCR sequencing covered 230 or so trial participants: 200 to 220 given two doses of AZD1222 and approximately 26 given two doses of MenACWY control vaccine. Enrollment into the trials was organized by age into subgroups of 18-55, 56-69 and 70-plus years, and those subgroups contained approximately 150, 30 and 60 TCR-sequenced participants, respectively.

In the paper's terms, the time point label means: baseline before first vaccination. The vaccinee samples were drawn from two UK trials, COV001 and COV002, one of which was a single-blind randomized controlled phase 2/3 trial testing AZD1222 (ChAdOx1 nCoV-19) in healthy adults. Trial participant PBMC samples were collected at day 0 and day 28 after the second dose for TCRbeta chain sequencing. Note on this clone: There is no known antigen for this receptor. No qualities accompany the bases; no much larger clone lies one base away.

Results the study describes overall, beyond this receptor: No day 14 peak-response samples were available, so repertoires were characterized only after the peak T cell response. Reportedly, close to half of the unique spike-specific TCRs recognized epitopes lying outside the regions that are mutated in the B.1.351 and B.1.1.7 variants. Vaccine-associated CD4 TCRs spanned the whole spike protein, with dominant responses in regions 160-218 and 743-854. Most participants were white British and females outnumbered males, and the authors suggested that clonal diversity may have been underestimated. Only six AZD1222 recipients were SARS-CoV-2 seropositive at baseline, limiting conclusions about previously exposed vaccinees. Spike-specific TCR breadth and depth rose significantly after two AZD1222 doses compared with day 0 and with MenACWY recipients. In the small 56-69-year group, the increase in depth fell short of significance, most likely because of low power.

The CDR3 regions of human TCRbeta chains were analyzed by immunosequencing. On the study's bioinformatics: TCRs in the repertoires were compared against a reference library of SARS-CoV-2-specific TCRs that had been generated with the MIRA antigen-specificity platform. Breadth meant the fraction of unique TCRs that were SARS-CoV-2-associated, whereas depth meant the fraction of total T cells that were SARS-CoV-2-associated. Using the MIRA data, each spike-specific TCR was assigned both to the spike region to which the TCR was reactive and to a CD4 or CD8 class. Log10-transformed breadth and depth values were compared by one-way ANOVA with Sidak's multiple comparisons tests. In TCRdb, the immuneACCESS table is reduced to in-frame sequences with V and J assigned. These tables do not hold every clone; where another copy was compared, an unresolved V gene accounts for under half, and the others remain unexplained. The V and J calls and clone size were taken over from that table, and D and trimming were inferred from the DNA. The sample table holds 57,000 or so clones, of which about 74% were seen once. The ten largest clonotypes hold over 12% of the sample.

CDR1 and CDR2, looked up from the germline V gene (reference sequence), are MNHEY and SMNVEV. V and J are truncated by 1 base and 6 bases respectively, leaving an intervening sequence of 9 bases. Counted from cysteine to phenylalanine, this CDR3 has 13 amino acids. Of all the DNA, just the CDR3 is kept, 39 bases in frame from base 1. The chain uses TRBV27 and TRBJ1-2; a weak D assignment points to TRBD1 (5 bases agree). This specimen consisted of peripheral blood, obtained on day 0 of AZD1222 vaccination. This sequence originates from an adult in good health. The nucleotide sequence is given as TGTGCCAGCAGTTTATTCAGGGACCATGGCTACACCTTC. Protein translation: CASSLFRDHGYTF.